Below, 5 T cell receptor beta chains from the same sample are listed, as sequenced in a study of blood T cell repertoires in COVID-19. Data came from immunoSEQ multiplex PCR; TCRdb stores just in-frame clones and leaves some out. The sample includes some 93,000 clones, around 88% of them seen just once. Sequenced sample: peripheral blood. The source is a man in his 60s with acute or convalescent COVID-19.

This clone was found many times. The chain combines TRBV3-1 (or the pseudogene TRBV3-2) with TRBJ2-7, with 8 bases that match TRBD1. In germline, CDR1 is LGHDT, CDR2 YNNKEL (reference sequence). J lost 2 bases, V lost 0 bases, and 15 bases had no gene match. This CDR3 spans 19 amino acids. The CDR3 DNA reads TGTGCCAGCAGCCAAGATCCAGCCACAGGGGGTCTACTGGCCTACGAGCAGTACTTC. Translation: CASSQDPATGGLLAYEQYF.

A single count supports this clone. This rearrangement joins TRBV7-9 to TRBJ2-7; 16 nucleotides align to TRBD2. Trimming at V came to 6 bases and at J to 5 bases, leaving 7 bases not matched to a gene. Germline V gene sequence: CDR1 SEHNR, CDR2 FQNEAQ (reference sequence). This CDR3 contains 16 residues. The CDR3 DNA sequence: TGTGCCAGCAGTGCCGGGACTAGCGGGAGGGCCAACGAGCAGTACTTC. Its protein is CASSAGTSGRANEQYF.

This clone was recorded once. CDR3 loop: CASSLAGANVLTF. The CDR3 DNA sequence: TGTGCCAGCAGTTTGGCCGGGGCCAACGTCCTGACTTTC. This chain joins TRBV12-3 or TRBV12-4 and TRBJ2-6; unclear D gene. The CDR3 extends over 13 amino acids. The V gene lost 3 bases and the J gene lost 4 bases, with 4 bases spanning the gap.

This rearrangement joins TRBV5-4 to TRBJ2-3; D is unclear. Trimming shortened V by 4 bases and J by 4 bases, and 16 bases separated the two germline ends. The CDR3 totals 15 residues. Per germline, CDR1 SGHNT and CDR2 YYREEE (reference sequence). CDR3 DNA sequence: TGTGCCAGCAGCGTCATGTCGGGTGCTGCAGATACGCAGTATTTT. Translated, it gives CASSVMSGAADTQYF.

V and J are TRBV27 and TRBJ2-1; 8 bases line up with TRBD2. The CDR3 is 15 amino acids. Germline CDR1 MNHEY, CDR2 SMNVEV (reference sequence). The junction had 10 bases not matched to a gene; V was cut back by 5 bases and J by 7 bases. CDR3 coding DNA: TGTGCCAGCAGTACAGCGGGAGTAGTCCATAATGAGCAGTTCTTC. Translating it yields CASSTAGVVHNEQFF.